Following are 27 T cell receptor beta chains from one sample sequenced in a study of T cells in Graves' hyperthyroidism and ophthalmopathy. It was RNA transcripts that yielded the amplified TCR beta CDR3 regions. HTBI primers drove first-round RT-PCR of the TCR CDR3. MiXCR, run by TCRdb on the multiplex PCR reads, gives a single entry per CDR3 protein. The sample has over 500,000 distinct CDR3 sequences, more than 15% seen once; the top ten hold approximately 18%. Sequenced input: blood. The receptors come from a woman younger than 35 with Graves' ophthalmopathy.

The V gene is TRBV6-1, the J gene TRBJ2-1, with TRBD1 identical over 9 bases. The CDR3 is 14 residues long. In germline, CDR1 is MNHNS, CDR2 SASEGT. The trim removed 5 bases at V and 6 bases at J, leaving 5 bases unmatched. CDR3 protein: CASSSGTGSNEQFF. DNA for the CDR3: TGTGCCAGCAGTTCCGGGACAGGGAGCAATGAGCAGTTCTTC.

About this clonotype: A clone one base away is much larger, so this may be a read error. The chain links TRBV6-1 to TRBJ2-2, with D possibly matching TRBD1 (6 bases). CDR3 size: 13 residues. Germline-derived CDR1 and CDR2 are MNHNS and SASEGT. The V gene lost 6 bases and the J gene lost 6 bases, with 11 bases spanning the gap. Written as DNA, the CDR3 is TGTGCCAGCAGGTTCAGGGGCGCCGGGGAGCTGTTTTTT. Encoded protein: CASRFRGAGELFF.

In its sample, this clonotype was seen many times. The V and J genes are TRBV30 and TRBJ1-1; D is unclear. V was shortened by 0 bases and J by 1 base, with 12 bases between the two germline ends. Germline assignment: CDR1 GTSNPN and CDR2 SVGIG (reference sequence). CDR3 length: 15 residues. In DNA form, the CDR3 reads TGTGCCTGGAGTGTACGGGCGGGAGGGAACACTGAAGCTTTCTTT. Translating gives CAWSVRAGGNTEAFF.

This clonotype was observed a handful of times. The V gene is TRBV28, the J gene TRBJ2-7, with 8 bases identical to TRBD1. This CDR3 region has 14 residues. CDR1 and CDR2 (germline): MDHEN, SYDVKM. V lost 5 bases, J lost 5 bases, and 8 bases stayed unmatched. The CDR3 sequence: CASSTNGQGNEQYF. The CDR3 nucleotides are TGTGCCAGCAGTACGAACGGACAGGGCAACGAGCAGTACTTC.

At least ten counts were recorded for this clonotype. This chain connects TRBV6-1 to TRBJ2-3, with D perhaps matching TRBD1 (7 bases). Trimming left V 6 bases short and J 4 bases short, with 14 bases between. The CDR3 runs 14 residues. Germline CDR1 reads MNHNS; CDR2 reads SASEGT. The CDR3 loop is CASRMTGRSDTQYF. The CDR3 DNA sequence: TGTGCCAGCAGGATGACAGGGAGGTCAGATACGCAGTATTTT.

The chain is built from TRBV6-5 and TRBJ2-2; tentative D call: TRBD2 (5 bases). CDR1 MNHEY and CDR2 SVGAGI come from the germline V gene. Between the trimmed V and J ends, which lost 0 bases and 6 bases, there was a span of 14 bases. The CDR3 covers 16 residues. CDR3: CASSYSRELEAGELFF. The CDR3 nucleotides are TGTGCCAGCAGTTACTCCCGGGAATTGGAGGCCGGGGAGCTGTTTTTT.

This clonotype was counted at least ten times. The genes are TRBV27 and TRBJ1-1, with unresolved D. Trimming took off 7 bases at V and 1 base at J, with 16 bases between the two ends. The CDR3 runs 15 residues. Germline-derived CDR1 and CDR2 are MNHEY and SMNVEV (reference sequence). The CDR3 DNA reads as TGTGCCAGCATTCCTTCCCCATACCCGAACACTGAAGCTTTCTTT. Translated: CASIPSPYPNTEAFF.

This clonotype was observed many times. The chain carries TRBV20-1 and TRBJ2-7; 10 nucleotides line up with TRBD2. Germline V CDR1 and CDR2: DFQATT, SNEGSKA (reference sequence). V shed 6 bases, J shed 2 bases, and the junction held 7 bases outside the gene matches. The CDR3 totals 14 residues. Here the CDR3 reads CSADTGTSAYEQYF. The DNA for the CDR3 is TGCAGTGCAGACACCGGGACTAGCGCCTACGAGCAGTACTTC.

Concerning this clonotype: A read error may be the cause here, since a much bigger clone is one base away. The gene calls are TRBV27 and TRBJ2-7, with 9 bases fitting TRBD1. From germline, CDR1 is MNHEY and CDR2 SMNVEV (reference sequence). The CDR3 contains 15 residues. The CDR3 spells CAGREAGTGRDEQYF. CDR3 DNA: TGTGCCGGCAGGGAAGCCGGGACAGGGCGCGACGAGCAGTACTTC.

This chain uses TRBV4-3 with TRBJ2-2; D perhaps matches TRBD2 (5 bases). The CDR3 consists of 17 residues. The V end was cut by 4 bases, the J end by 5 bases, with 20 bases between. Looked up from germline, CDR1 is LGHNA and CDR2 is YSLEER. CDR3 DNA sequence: TGCGCCAGCAGCCCCCCTTCGTCAACGGGAAGTACCGGGGAGCTGTTTTTT. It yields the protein CASSPPSSTGSTGELFF.

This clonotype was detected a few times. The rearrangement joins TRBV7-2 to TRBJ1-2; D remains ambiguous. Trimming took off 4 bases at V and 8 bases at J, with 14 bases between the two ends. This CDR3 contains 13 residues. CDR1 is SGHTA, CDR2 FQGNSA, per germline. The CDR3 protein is CASSSRGREGYTF. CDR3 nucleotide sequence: TGTGCCAGCAGCTCCCGTGGGAGGGAGGGCTACACCTTC.

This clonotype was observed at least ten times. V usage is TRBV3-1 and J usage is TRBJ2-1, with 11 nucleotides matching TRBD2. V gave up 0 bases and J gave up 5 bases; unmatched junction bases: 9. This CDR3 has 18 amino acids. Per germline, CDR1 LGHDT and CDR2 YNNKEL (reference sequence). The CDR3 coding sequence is TGTGCCAGCAGCCAAGATCCCACTAGCGGGGGTGGGGACAATGAGCAGTTCTTC. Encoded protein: CASSQDPTSGGGDNEQFF.

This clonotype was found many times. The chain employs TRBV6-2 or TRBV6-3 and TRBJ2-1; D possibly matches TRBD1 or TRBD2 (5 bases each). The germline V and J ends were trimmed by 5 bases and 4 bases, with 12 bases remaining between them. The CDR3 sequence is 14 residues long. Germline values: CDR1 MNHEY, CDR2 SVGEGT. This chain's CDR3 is CASSGGPTYNEQFF. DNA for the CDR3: TGTGCCAGCAGTGGGGGACCAACGTACAATGAGCAGTTCTTC.

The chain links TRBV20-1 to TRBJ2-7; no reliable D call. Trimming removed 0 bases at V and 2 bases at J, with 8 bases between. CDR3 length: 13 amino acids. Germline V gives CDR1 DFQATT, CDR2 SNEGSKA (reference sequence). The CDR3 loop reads CSARDVQTYEQYF. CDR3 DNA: TGCAGTGCTAGAGATGTGCAGACCTACGAGCAGTACTTC.

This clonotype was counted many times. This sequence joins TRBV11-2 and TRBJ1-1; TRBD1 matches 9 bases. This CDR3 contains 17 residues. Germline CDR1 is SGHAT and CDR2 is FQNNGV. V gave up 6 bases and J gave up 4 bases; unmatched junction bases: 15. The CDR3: CASRQNYPGQGGTEAFF. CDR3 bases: TGTGCCAGCAGGCAAAACTATCCGGGACAGGGTGGCACTGAAGCTTTCTTT. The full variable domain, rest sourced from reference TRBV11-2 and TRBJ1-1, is EAGVAQSPRYKIIEKRQSVAFWCNPISGHATLYWYQQILGQGPKLLIQFQNNGVVDDSQLPKDRFSAERLKGVDSTLKIQPAKLEDSAVYLCASRQNYPGQGGTEAFFGQGTRLTVV.

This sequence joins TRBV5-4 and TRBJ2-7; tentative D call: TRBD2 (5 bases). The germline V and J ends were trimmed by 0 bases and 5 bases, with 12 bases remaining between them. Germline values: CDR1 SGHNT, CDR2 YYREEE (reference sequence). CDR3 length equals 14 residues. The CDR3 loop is CASSLGPEGNEQYF. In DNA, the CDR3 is TGTGCCAGCAGCTTGGGGCCAGAGGGTAACGAGCAGTACTTC.

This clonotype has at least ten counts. The CDR3 sequence: CASSDRGLSTDTQYF. The CDR3 nucleotides read TGTGCCAGCAGTGACAGGGGCCTTAGCACAGATACGCAGTATTTT. J is TRBJ2-3 and V is TRBV27, with 8 bases matching TRBD1. CDR3 length equals 15 residues. The trim removed 5 bases at V and 0 bases at J, leaving 4 bases unmatched. The germline V gene encodes CDR1 MNHEY and CDR2 SMNVEV (reference sequence).

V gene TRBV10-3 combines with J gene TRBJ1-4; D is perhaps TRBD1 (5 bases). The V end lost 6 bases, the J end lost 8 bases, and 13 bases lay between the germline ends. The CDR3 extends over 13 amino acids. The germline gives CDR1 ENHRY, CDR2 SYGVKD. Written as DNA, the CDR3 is TGTGCCATCAGCGGCAGCGAGGGGGAAAAACTGTTTTTT. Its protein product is CAISGSEGEKLFF.

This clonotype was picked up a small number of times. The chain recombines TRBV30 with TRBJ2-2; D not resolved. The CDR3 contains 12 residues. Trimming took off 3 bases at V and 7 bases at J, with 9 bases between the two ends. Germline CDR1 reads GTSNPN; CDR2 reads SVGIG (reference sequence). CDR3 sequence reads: CAWSGVDGELFF. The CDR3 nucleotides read TGTGCCTGGAGCGGAGTTGACGGGGAGCTGTTTTTT.

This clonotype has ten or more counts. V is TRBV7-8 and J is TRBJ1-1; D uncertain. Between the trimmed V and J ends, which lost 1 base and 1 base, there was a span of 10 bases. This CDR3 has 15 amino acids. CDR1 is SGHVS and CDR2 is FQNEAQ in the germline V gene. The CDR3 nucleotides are TGTGCCAGCAGCTTAGACCGGAGCACGAACACTGAAGCTTTCTTT. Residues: CASSLDRSTNTEAFF.

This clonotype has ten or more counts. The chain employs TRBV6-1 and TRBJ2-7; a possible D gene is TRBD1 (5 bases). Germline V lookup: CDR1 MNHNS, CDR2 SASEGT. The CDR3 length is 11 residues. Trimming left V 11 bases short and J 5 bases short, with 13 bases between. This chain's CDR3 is CALQERHEQYF. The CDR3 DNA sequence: TGTGCCTTACAGGAGAGGCACGAGCAGTACTTC.

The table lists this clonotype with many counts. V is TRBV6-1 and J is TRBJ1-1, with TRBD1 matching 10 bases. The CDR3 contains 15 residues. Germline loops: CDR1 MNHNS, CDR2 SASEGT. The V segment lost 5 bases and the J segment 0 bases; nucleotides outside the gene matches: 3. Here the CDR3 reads CASSRTGGLNTEAFF. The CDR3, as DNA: TGTGCCAGCAGTCGGACAGGGGGGTTGAACACTGAAGCTTTCTTT.

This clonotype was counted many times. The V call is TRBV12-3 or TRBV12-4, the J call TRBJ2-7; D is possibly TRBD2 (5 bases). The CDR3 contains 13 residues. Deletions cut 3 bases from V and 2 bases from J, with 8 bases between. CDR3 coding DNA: TGTGCCAGCAGTTTTGAGGGCCCCTACGAGCAGTACTTC. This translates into CASSFEGPYEQYF.

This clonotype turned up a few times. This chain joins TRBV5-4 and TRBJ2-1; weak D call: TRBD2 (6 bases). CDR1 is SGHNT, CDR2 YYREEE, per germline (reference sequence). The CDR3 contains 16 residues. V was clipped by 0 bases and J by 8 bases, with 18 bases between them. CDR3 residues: CASSLVPGLGGHEQFF. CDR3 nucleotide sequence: TGTGCCAGCAGCTTGGTTCCGGGACTGGGAGGCCATGAGCAGTTCTTC.

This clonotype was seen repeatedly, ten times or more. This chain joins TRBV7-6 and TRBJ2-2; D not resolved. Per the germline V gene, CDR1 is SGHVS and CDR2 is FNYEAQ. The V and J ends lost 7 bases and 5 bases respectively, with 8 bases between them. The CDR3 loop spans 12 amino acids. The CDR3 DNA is TGTGCCAGCACCGAAAATACCGGGGAGCTGTTTTTT. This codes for CASTENTGELFF.

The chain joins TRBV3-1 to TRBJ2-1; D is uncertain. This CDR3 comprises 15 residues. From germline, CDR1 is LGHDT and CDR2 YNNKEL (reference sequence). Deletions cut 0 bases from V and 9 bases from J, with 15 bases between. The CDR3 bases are TGTGCCAGCAGCCAAGATCGCCTTTCCAAAGGTGAGCAGTTCTTC. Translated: CASSQDRLSKGEQFF.

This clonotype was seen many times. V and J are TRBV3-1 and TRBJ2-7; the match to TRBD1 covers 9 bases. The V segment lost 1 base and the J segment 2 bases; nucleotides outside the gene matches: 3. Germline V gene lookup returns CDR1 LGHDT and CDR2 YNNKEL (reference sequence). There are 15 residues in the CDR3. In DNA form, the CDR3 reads TGTGCCAGCAGCCAAGTCGGGACAGGGCCCTACGAGCAGTACTTC. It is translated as CASSQVGTGPYEQYF.